This record looks at one TCR beta chain sequence and its context. Its target is unknown. V was trimmed by 2 bases and J by 9 bases, leaving 14 bases between them. Germline CDR1 and CDR2: SGHTA and FQGNSA. The CDR3 covers 14 residues. This entry comes from a study of blood T cells in healthy people across ages. Study results and caveats: While age rose, TCR beta diversity per million T cells dropped in a roughly linear way.

Through a sample-barcoded 5' primer and a J-beta primer mix, a second PCR was run for roughly 6 to 12 cycles. Through a template-switch adaptor with 12 random nucleotides, each cDNA molecule received a tag. Using its own MiXCR run on the 5' RACE reads, TCRdb lists one record per CDR3 protein. The sample shows 600,000 to 1,000,000 distinct CDR3 sequences, 58% of them seen only once. Total RNA, at least 6 micrograms per sample, was extracted from PBMCs. The sequenced sample was blood. The chain couples TRBV7-2 to TRBJ2-4, with D perhaps matching TRBD1 (5 bases). The sequence derives from a young man in good health. CDR3: CASSLRGVPGIQYF. Written as DNA, the CDR3 is TGTGCCAGCAGCTTAAGGGGTGTTCCGGGCATTCAGTACTTC. The variable domain in full, with the rest retrieved from reference TRBV7-2 and TRBJ2-4, is GAGVSQSPSNKVTEKGKDVELRCDPISGHTALYWYRQSLGQGLEFLIYFQGNSAPDKSGLPSDRFSAERTGGSVSTLTIQRTQQEDSAVYLCASSLRGVPGIQYFGAGTRLSVL.